This is a list of T cell receptor beta chains from one sample in a study of blood T cell repertoires in COVID-19. Profiling relied on immunoSEQ multiplex PCR, and the TCRdb table lists in-frame clones only, not all of them. This table has approximately 110,000 clones, 75% to 90% appearing once. The sequencing sample was made of peripheral blood. The receptors were sampled from a woman between 50 and 59 years old with acute or convalescent COVID-19. Both conserved end residues are part of each CDR3. Fields, in order: D gene, V gene, clone size, J gene, CDR3 DNA, CDR3 protein. A D gene is named only where the DNA matches it firmly. Size tells how often a clone was seen (once, few, many) or the class of an expanded clone, and some rows leave it out.

TRBD2	TRBV7-2	once	TRBJ2-5	TGTGCCAGCAGCTTAGCCCGGGAGGCCCAAGAGACCCAGTACTTC	CASSLAREAQETQYF
NA	TRBV12-3/TRBV12-4	NA	TRBJ1-1	TGTGCCAGCAGTTTACAGTATGAAGCTTTCTTT	CASSLQYEAFF
NA	TRBV2	NA	TRBJ1-5	TGTGCCAGCAGTGAAGCCCTGGGGAGGAGGGAGAATGGCAATCAGCCCCAGCATTTT	CASSEALGRRENGNQPQHF
TRBD2	TRBV28	NA	TRBJ2-7	TGTGCCAGCAGTCGACTAGCCGAGCAGTACTTC	CASSRLAEQYF
NA	TRBV7-3	NA	TRBJ1-2	TGTGCCAGCAGCTTCAATTCCAAGGCAGGCCGTTCGCACTATGGCTACACCTTC	CASSFNSKAGRSHYGYTF
TRBD1	TRBV11-2	few	TRBJ1-5	TGTGCCAGCAGCCGGACAGGTTTTAATCAGCCCCAGCATTTT	CASSRTGFNQPQHF
NA	TRBV6-1	NA	TRBJ2-3	TGTGCCAGCAGTGAAACCCCAGGACAGTATAGCACAGATACGCAGTATTTT	CASSETPGQYSTDTQYF
NA	TRBV28	NA	TRBJ1-5	TGTGCCAGCAATGTAGGAGATCAGCCCCAGCATTTT	CASNVGDQPQHF
NA	TRBV7-2	NA	TRBJ2-7	TGTGCCAGCAGCTTAAGTCTGTCGAACGGGCAGTACTTC	CASSLSLSNGQYF
TRBD1	TRBV5-4	NA	TRBJ2-2	TGTGCCAGCAGATACACAGGGGACCCCGACACCGGGGAGCTGTTTTTT	CASRYTGDPDTGELFF
TRBD1	TRBV12-5	once	TRBJ1-1	TGTGCTAGTGGTTTGGACAGGGGACTGAACACTGAAGCTTTCTTT	CASGLDRGLNTEAFF
NA	TRBV30	NA	TRBJ1-2	TGTGCCTGGAGTATCGGACAGTCATATGGCTACACCTTC	CAWSIGQSYGYTF
NA	TRBV6-1	NA	TRBJ1-5	TGTGCCAGCAGTGAAGGTATACCAGGGACCCAGCATTTT	CASSEGIPGTQHF
TRBD1	TRBV6-5	NA	TRBJ1-2	TGTGCCAGCAGTAGCCAGGGGGTGGGTGGCTACACCTTC	CASSSQGVGGYTF
TRBD1	TRBV11-3	NA	TRBJ2-2	TGTGCCAGCAGCATCAGGGGGCCCGGGGAGCTGTTTTTT	CASSIRGPGELFF
NA	TRBV27	NA	TRBJ2-3	TGTGCCAGCAGTTCAGCACTAGCAGGGGATACGCAGTATTTT	CASSSALAGDTQYF
TRBD2	TRBV25-1	NA	TRBJ2-1	TGTGCCAGCAGTGAAACTAGCGGGAAGAATTTCAATGAGCAGTTCTTC	CASSETSGKNFNEQFF
NA	TRBV2	NA	TRBJ1-6	TGTGCCAGCAGTGAGATAACTCGGAAGGTTGCGGCCTATAATTCACCCCTCCACTTT	CASSEITRKVAAYNSPLHF
TRBD1	TRBV28	NA	TRBJ1-5	TGTGCCTCCCGAGGACAGGGGGCCGGTCAGCCCCAGCATTTT	CASRGQGAGQPQHF
NA	TRBV5-1	few	TRBJ1-1	TGCGCCAGCAGCTTGGGATGGGGTACAGGAATTGAAGCTTTCTTT	CASSLGWGTGIEAFF
TRBD1	TRBV6-5	NA	TRBJ1-2	TGTGCCAGCAGAAACAGGGGCAACTATGGCTACACCTTC	CASRNRGNYGYTF